This T cell receptor (beta chain) was sequenced for a study of cytomegalovirus exposure and HLA in healthy donors. Study-level information: Drawn from HLA-typed donors, tens of millions of unique TCRs were held in an early data release.

Vbeta (60) and Jbeta (13) primers were used in the PCR. Profiled with immunoSEQ multiplex PCR; TCRdb holds only in-frame clones, not every one. The sample carries 200,000 or so clones, about 89% recorded once. The germline V and J ends were trimmed by 2 bases and 6 bases, with 11 bases remaining between them. Per germline, CDR1 GTSNPN and CDR2 SVGIG (reference sequence). The CDR3 length is 13 residues. Notes on the study in general: The authors later linked a missense DCLRE1C variant to TCR beta V- and J-gene trimming. CMV antigen specificity of three CMV-associated chains was confirmed in vitro. Using a false discovery rate of 0.05, a later analysis showed that 16,000 or so TCR beta sequences were associated with HLA alleles.

A word on this clone: Antigen specificity is unknown.

The TCR comes from a man in his thirties or forties in good health and CMV-seronegative. This rearrangement joins TRBV30 to TRBJ1-3; D perhaps matches TRBD1 (5 bases). The sequencing input was PBMCs. Here the CDR3 reads CAWSFSGPNTIYF. The DNA for the CDR3 is TGTGCCTGGAGTTTCTCAGGGCCAAACACCATATATTTT.